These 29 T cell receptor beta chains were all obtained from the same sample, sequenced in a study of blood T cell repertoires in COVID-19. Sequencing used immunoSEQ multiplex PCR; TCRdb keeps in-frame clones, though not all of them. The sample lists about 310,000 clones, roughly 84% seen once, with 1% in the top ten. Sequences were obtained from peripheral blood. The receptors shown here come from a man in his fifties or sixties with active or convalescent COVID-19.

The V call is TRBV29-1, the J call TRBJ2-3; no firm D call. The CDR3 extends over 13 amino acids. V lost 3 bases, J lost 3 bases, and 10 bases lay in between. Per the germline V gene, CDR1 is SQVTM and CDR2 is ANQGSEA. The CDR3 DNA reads TGCAGCGTTGAGGTCACACCAACAGATACGCAGTATTTT. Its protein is CSVEVTPTDTQYF.

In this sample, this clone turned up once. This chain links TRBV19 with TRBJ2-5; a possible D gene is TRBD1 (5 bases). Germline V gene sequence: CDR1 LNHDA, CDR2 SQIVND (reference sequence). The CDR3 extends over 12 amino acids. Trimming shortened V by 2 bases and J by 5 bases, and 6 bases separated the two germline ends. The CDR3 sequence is CASSISGETQYF. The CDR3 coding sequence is TGTGCCAGTAGTATATCAGGGGAGACCCAGTACTTC.

The CDR3 is CASTSESSGNTIYF. The CDR3 DNA reads as TGTGCCAGCACGAGCGAAAGCTCTGGAAACACCATATATTTT. The rearrangement uses TRBV6-6 and TRBJ1-3; D is uncertain. CDR1 is MNHNY, CDR2 SVGAGI, per germline (reference sequence). V was cut by 7 bases and J by 0 bases, with 10 bases left in between. The CDR3 is 14 residues long.

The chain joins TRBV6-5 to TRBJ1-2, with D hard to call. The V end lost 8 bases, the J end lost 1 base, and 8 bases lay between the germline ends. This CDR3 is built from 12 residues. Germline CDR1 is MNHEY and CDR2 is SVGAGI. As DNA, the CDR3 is TGTGCCAGCGCCAGAAATAACTATGGCTACACCTTC. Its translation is CASARNNYGYTF.

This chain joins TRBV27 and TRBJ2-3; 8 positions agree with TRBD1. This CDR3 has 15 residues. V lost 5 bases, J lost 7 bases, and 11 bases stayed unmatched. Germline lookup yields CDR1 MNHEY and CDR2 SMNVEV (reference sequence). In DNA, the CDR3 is TGTGCCAGCAGTCTATGGACAGGGTCACGACATACGCAGTATTTT. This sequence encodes CASSLWTGSRHTQYF.

The CDR3 DNA reads as TGTGCCAGCTCACCCTCTACGGCGGCCTCTGAAGCTTTCTTT. Its translation is CASSPSTAASEAFF. The rearrangement links TRBV18 to TRBJ1-1; the D is unclear. V dropped 3 bases and J dropped 6 bases, with 14 bases sitting between them. Germline CDR1 is KGHSH and CDR2 is LQKENI. This CDR3 has 14 amino acids. Full variable domain (rest looked up from reference TRBV18 and TRBJ1-1): NAGVMQNPRHLVRRRGQEARLRCSPMKGHSHVYWYRQLPEEGLKFMVYLQKENIIDESGMPKERFSAEFPKEGPSILRIQQVVRGDSAAYFCASSPSTAASEAFFGQGTRLTVV.

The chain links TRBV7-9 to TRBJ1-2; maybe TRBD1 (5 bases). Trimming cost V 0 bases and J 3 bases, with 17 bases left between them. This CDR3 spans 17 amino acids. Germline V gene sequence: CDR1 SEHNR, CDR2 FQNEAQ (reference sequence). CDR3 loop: CASSLAEGIPRYYGYTF. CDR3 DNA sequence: TGTGCCAGCAGCTTAGCGGAGGGGATCCCACGGTACTATGGCTACACCTTC.

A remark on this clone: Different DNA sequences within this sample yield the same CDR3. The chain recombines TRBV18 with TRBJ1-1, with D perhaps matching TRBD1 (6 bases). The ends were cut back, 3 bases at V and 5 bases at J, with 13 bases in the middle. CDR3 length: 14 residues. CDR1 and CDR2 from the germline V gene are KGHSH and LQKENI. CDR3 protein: CASSPRKQGTEAFF. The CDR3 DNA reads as TGTGCCAGCTCACCCAGGAAACAGGGAACTGAAGCTTTCTTT. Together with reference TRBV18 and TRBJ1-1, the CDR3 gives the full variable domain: NAGVMQNPRHLVRRRGQEARLRCSPMKGHSHVYWYRQLPEEGLKFMVYLQKENIIDESGMPKERFSAEFPKEGPSILRIQQVVRGDSAAYFCASSPRKQGTEAFFGQGTRLTVV.

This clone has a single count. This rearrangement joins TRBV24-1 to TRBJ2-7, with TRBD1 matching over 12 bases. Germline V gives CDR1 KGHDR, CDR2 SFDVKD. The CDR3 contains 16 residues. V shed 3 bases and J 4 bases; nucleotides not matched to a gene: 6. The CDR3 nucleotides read TGTGCCACCAGTGATCCGGGACAGGGGGCGCCATACGAGCAGTACTTC. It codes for CATSDPGQGAPYEQYF.

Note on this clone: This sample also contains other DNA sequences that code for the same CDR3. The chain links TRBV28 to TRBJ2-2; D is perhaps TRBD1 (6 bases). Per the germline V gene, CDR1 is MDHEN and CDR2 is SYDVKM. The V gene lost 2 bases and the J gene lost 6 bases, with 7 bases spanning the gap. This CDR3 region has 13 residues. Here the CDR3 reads CASSLPGAGELFF. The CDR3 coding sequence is TGTGCCAGCAGTTTACCAGGGGCCGGGGAGCTGTTTTTT.

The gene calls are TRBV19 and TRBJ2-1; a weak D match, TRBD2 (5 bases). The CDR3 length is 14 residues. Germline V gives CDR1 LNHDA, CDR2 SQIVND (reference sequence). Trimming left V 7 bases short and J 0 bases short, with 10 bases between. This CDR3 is CASMVGSSYNEQFF. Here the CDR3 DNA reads TGTGCCAGTATGGTGGGGAGCTCCTACAATGAGCAGTTCTTC.

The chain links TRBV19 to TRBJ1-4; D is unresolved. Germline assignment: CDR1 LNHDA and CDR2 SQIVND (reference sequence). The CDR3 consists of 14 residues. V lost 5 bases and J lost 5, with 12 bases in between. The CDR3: CASSLGRSNEKLFF. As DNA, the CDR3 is TGTGCCAGTAGTTTAGGCCGGTCAAATGAAAAACTGTTTTTT. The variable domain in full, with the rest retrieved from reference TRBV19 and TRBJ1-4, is DGGITQSPKYLFRKEGQNVTLSCEQNLNHDAMYWYRQDPGQGLRLIYYSQIVNDFQKGDIAEGYSVSREKKESFPLTVTSAQKNPTAFYLCASSLGRSNEKLFFGSGTQLSVL.

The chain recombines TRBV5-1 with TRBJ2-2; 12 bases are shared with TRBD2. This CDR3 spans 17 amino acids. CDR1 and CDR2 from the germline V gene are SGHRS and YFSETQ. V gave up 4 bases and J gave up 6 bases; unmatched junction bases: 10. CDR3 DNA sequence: TGCGCCAGCAGCAGATCGACTAGCGGGAGAGTCTCCGGGGAGCTGTTTTTT. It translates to CASSRSTSGRVSGELFF.

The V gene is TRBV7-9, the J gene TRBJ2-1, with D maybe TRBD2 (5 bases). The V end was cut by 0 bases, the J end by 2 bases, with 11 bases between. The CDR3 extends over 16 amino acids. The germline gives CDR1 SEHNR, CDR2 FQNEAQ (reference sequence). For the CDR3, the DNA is TGTGCCAGCAGCTTAGCGCTAGCCGGAACCTACAATGAGCAGTTCTTC. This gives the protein CASSLALAGTYNEQFF.

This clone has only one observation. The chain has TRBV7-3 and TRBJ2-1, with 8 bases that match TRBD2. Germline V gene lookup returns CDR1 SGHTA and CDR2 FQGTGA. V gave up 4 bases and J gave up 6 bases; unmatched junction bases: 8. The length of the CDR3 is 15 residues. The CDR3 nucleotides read TGTGCCAGCAGCTCAATGGCGGGGGGCGGCAATGAGCAGTTCTTC. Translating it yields CASSSMAGGGNEQFF.

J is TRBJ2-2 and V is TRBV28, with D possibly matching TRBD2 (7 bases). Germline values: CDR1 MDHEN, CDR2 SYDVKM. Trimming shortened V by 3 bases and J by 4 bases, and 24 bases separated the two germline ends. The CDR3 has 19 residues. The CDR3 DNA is TGTGCCAGCAGTTTCCTCAGGGGAAAGGGCGGGAGTACCACCGGGGAGCTGTTTTTT. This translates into CASSFLRGKGGSTTGELFF.

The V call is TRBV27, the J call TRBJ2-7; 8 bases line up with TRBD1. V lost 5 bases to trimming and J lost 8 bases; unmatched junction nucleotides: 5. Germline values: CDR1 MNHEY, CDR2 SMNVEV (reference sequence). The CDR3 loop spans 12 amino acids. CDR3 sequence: CASSQDRDKQYF. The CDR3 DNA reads TGTGCCAGCAGTCAGGACAGGGATAAGCAGTACTTC.

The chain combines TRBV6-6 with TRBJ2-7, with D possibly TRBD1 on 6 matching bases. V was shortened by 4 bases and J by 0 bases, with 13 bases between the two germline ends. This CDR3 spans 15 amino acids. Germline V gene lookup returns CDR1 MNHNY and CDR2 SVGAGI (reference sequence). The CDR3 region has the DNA TGTGCCAGCAGTTCGACAGGAGACGGCTCCTACGAGCAGTACTTC. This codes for CASSSTGDGSYEQYF.

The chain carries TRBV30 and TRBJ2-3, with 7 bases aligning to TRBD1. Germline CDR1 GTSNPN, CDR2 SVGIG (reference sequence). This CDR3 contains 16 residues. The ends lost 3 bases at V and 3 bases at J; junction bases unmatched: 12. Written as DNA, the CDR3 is TGTGCCTGGAGGATAGTCGGCAGGGGGTTAACAGATACGCAGTATTTT. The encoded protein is CAWRIVGRGLTDTQYF. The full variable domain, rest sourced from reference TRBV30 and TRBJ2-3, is SQTIHQWPATLVQPVGSPLSLECTVEGTSNPNLYWYRQAAGRGLQLLFYSVGIGQISSEVPQNLSASRPQDRQFILSSKKLLLSDSGFYLCAWRIVGRGLTDTQYFGPGTRLTVL.

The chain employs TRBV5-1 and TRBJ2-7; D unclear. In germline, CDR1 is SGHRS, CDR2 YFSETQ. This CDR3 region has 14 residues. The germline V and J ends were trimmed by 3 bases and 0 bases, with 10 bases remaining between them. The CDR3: CASSSGGSSYEQYF. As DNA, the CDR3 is TGCGCCAGCAGCTCTGGCGGCAGCTCCTACGAGCAGTACTTC.

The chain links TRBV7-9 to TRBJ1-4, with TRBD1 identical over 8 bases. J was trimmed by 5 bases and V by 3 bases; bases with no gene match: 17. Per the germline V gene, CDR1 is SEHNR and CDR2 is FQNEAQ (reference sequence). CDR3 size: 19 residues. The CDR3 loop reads CASSFRGGTGGARNEKLFF. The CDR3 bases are TGTGCCAGCAGCTTCCGTGGGGGGACAGGAGGGGCCCGAAATGAAAAACTGTTTTTT.

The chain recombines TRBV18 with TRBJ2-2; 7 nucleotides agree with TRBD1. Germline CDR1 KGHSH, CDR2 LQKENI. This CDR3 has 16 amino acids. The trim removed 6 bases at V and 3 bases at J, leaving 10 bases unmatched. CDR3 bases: TGTGCCAGCTCTGTTAGACAGGGACGGGACACCGGGGAGCTGTTTTTT. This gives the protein CASSVRQGRDTGELFF.

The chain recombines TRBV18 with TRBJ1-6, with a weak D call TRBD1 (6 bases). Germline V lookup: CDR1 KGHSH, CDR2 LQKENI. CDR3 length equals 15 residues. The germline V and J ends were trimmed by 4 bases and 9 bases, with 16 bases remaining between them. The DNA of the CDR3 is TGTGCCAGCTCACAGAGGGACACCAGCAGTTCACCCCTCCACTTT. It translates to CASSQRDTSSSPLHF.

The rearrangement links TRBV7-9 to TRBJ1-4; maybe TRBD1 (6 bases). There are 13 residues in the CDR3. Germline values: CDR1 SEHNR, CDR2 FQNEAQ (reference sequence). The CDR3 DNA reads TGTGCAACCACAGGGACGGAAGGTGAAAAACTGTTTTTT. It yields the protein CATTGTEGEKLFF.

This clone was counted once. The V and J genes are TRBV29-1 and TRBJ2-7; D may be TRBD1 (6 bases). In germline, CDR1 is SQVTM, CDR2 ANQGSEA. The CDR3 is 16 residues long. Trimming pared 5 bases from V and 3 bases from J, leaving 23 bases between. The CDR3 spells CSVLDSQGKGHYEQYF. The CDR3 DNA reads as TGCAGCGTTTTGGATTCTCAGGGGAAGGGGCACTACGAGCAGTACTTC.

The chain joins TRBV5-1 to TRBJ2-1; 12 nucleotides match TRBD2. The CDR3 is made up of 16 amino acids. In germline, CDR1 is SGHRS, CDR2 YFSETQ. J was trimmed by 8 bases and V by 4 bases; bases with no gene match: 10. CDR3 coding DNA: TGCGCCAGCAGCGGACCGACTAGCGGGAGTTGGGATGAGCAGTTCTTC. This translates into CASSGPTSGSWDEQFF.

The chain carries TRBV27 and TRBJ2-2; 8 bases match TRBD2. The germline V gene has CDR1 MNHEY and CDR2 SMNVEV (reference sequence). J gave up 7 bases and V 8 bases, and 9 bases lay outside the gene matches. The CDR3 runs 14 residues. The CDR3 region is CASRGYGTSGELFF. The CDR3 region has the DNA TGTGCCAGCCGGGGGTACGGGACTAGCGGGGAGCTGTTTTTT.

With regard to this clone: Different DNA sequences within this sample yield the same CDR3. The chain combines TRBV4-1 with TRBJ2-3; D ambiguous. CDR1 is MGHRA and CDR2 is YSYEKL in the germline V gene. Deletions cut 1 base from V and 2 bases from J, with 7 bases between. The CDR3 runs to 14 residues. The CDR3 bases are TGCGCCAGCAGCCAAGTTCCCCACACAGATACGCAGTATTTT. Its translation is CASSQVPHTDTQYF.

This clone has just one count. The chain's CDR3 is CASSLGQGGSGNTIYF. The DNA of the CDR3 is TGTGCCAGCAGCCTGGGACAGGGCGGCTCTGGAAACACCATATATTTT. This rearrangement joins TRBV4-2 to TRBJ1-3; TRBD1 matches 9 bases. Germline CDR1 reads LGHNA; CDR2 reads YNFKEQ. V lost 4 bases to trimming and J lost 0 bases; unmatched junction nucleotides: 4. The CDR3 loop spans 16 amino acids.